This entry lists 5 T cell receptor beta chains sequenced from one sample in a study of beta chain features in type 1 diabetes. The study reverse transcribed the entire isolated RNA, so it sequenced expressed TCRB transcripts. The assay was immunoSEQ multiplex PCR, and TCRdb's table has in-frame clones only and misses some. The table lists under 900,000 clones, about a sixth of them singletons. Material for sequencing was naive CD4+ T cells from blood. The receptors were sampled from a woman under 30 in good health.

The DNA of the CDR3 is TGTGCCACCAGACCGTTGAGCACAGATACGCAGTATTTT. The encoded protein is CATRPLSTDTQYF. The rearrangement links TRBV15 to TRBJ2-3; D is uncertain. V was trimmed by 6 bases and J by 0 bases, leaving 7 bases between them. This CDR3 spans 13 amino acids. CDR1 and CDR2 from the germline V gene are LNHNV and YYDKDF (reference sequence).

This chain links TRBV7-8 with TRBJ2-1; D unclear. This CDR3 has 13 amino acids. Germline CDR1 SGHVS, CDR2 FQNEAQ. The V end lost 5 bases, the J end lost 7 bases, and 12 bases lay between the germline ends. Here the CDR3 reads CASSPRVVNEQFF. CDR3 nucleotide sequence: TGTGCCAGCAGCCCAAGAGTTGTAAATGAGCAGTTCTTC.

This CDR3 reads CASSVAGLGSYNEQFF. The CDR3, as DNA: TGTGCCAGCAGCGTAGCGGGACTAGGGTCTTACAATGAGCAGTTCTTC. The rearrangement joins TRBV9 to TRBJ2-1; TRBD2 matches at 8 bases. The CDR3 sequence is 16 residues long. V lost 0 bases to trimming and J lost 4 bases; unmatched junction nucleotides: 6. Germline values: CDR1 SGDLS, CDR2 YYNGEE.

This sequence joins TRBV6-6 and TRBJ2-3; D perhaps matches TRBD1 (6 bases). V was trimmed by 3 bases and J by 3 bases, leaving 10 bases between them. Germline lookup yields CDR1 MNHNY and CDR2 SVGAGI (reference sequence). The length of the CDR3 is 14 residues. The CDR3 bases are TGTGCCAGCAGTTATCCAGGGGATACAGATACGCAGTATTTT. It encodes CASSYPGDTDTQYF.

J is TRBJ2-2 and V is TRBV7-9; D is unresolved. This CDR3 has 14 amino acids. The V and J ends lost 3 bases and 1 base respectively, with 6 bases between them. The V gene's germline CDR1 is SEHNR and CDR2 FQNEAQ (reference sequence). CDR3 in amino acids: CASSFVRNTGELFF. CDR3 nucleotides: TGTGCCAGCAGCTTCGTTAGGAACACCGGGGAGCTGTTTTTT.